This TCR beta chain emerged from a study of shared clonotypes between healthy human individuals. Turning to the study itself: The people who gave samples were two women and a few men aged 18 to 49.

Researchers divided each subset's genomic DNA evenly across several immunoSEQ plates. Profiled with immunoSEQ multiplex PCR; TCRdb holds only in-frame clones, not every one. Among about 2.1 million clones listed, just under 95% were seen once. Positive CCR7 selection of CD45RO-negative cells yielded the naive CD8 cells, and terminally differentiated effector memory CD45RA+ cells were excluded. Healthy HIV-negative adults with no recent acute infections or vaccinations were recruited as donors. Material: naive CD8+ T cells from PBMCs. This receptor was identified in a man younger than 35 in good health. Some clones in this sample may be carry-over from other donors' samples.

This CDR3 is CASSRQAGGNTGELFF. The CDR3 coding sequence is TGCGCCAGCAGTCGTCAGGCAGGGGGGAACACCGGGGAGCTGTTTTTT. J is TRBJ2-2 and V is TRBV23-1; 7 bases agree with TRBD1. Being an ORF, TRBV23-1 has a function that is uncertain. Trimming cost V 4 bases and J 1 base; bases outside gene matches: 6. The CDR3 extends over 16 amino acids.